This TCR beta chain was sequenced during a study of OX40 agonist ivuxolimab in advanced cancers. Across the study: The study treated patients with ivuxolimab, an agonistic anti-OX40 (CD134) antibody. Three patients, one with hepatocellular carcinoma and two with cutaneous melanoma, achieved partial responses. Study results and caveats: Clonal expansion was among the lowest in partial responders at 0.1-3.0 mg/kg, especially CD8+. At 0.1 to 3.0 mg/kg and by week 6, clonal expansion occurred in CD4+ and CD8+ blood T cells.

The CDR3 is 10 residues long. Per germline, CDR1 DFQATT and CDR2 SNEGSKA (reference sequence). Between the trimmed V and J ends, which lost 3 bases and 5 bases, there was a span of 4 bases. TCRdb keeps only in-frame clones here, not all; method: immunoSEQ multiplex PCR. The table lists under 100,000 clones, more than 70% of them singletons, with more than 2% in the top ten. A note on this clone: Its matching antigen is unknown. The same CDR3 also results from other DNA sequences found in this sample.

The specimen was CD4+ or CD8+ T cells sorted from blood, collected in a trial of the OX40 agonist ivuxolimab. The V call is TRBV20-1, the J call TRBJ2-5; D remains unclear. This clonotype was sampled from an adult with an advanced solid tumor such as melanoma, head and neck, liver or kidney cancer. The CDR3 loop is CSARRETQYF. The DNA of the CDR3 is TGCAGTGCTAGGCGCGAGACCCAGTACTTC.